One and the same sample provided the 22 T cell receptor beta chains below, sequenced in a study of identical twins. TCRdb re-analysed the 5' RACE reads in MiXCR, keeping a single row per CDR3 protein. The sample has some 730,000 distinct CDR3 sequences, around a sixth seen once; the top ten hold about 12%. These same records also appear under a second study, on T cells expressing NK-cell markers.

Sequenced input: PBMCs. The receptors come from a woman younger than 35 in good health.

This clonotype has a count of ten or more. The V gene is TRBV12-3 or TRBV12-4, the J gene TRBJ1-5; D not resolved. With 1 base removed from V and 5 bases from J, the gap between germline ends came to 9 bases. The CDR3 has 14 amino acids. CDR3: CASSLVGRDQPQHF. CDR3 nucleotides: TGTGCCAGCAGTTTAGTAGGTCGGGATCAGCCCCAGCATTTT.

This chain joins TRBV12-3 or TRBV12-4 and TRBJ1-2, with D possibly being TRBD1 (5 bases). The CDR3 is 15 residues long. Trimming took off 6 bases at V and 3 bases at J, with 17 bases between the two ends. In DNA form, the CDR3 reads TGTGCCAGCAGCCCACCGGGGGTCAGGGACTATGGCTACACCTTC. Translating it yields CASSPPGVRDYGYTF.

This clonotype has just a few counts. The rearrangement links TRBV11-3 to TRBJ2-3; a weak D match, TRBD1 (6 bases). Deletions cut 5 bases from V and 0 bases from J, with 15 bases between. CDR3 length: 16 amino acids. Germline values: CDR1 SGHNT, CDR2 YENEEA. The CDR3 reads CASSPRRDISTDTQYF. CDR3 sequence (DNA): TGTGCCAGCAGCCCCCGCCGGGACATAAGCACAGATACGCAGTATTTT.

The chain's CDR3 is CASSPAGEGKNTEAFF. Here the CDR3 DNA reads TGTGCCAGCAGCCCGGCAGGGGAAGGAAAAAACACTGAAGCTTTCTTT. The chain carries TRBV7-9 and TRBJ1-1, with a possible D match to TRBD1 (6 bases). Germline loops: CDR1 SEHNR, CDR2 FQNEAQ (reference sequence). Trimming removed 5 bases from V and 2 bases from J, with 18 bases in between. This CDR3 has 16 amino acids.

CDR3 in DNA: TGTGCCAGCAGCTTCAGTCAGACCGAAGCTTTCTTT. It is translated as CASSFSQTEAFF. This chain joins TRBV7-9 and TRBJ1-1; D gene ambiguous. The CDR3 is 12 residues long. V lost 3 bases and J lost 8, with 10 bases in between. Germline V gives CDR1 SEHNR, CDR2 FQNEAQ (reference sequence).

In its sample, this clonotype was seen many times. The chain couples TRBV12-3 or TRBV12-4 to TRBJ2-1, with D perhaps given as TRBD1 or TRBD2 (6 bases each). The V and J ends lost 7 bases and 5 bases respectively, with 18 bases between them. This CDR3 has 15 residues. The CDR3 DNA follows: TGTGCCAGCACCCAAAAGGGGGGCAGAAACAATGAGCAGTTCTTC. Amino acid sequence: CASTQKGGRNNEQFF.

This CDR3 is CSVVRGDTDTQYF. The CDR3 DNA follows: TGCAGCGTTGTCCGCGGAGACACAGATACGCAGTATTTT. The chain is built from TRBV29-1 and TRBJ2-3, with D unresolved. The CDR3 sequence is 13 residues long. Germline values: CDR1 SQVTM, CDR2 ANQGSEA. Trimming left V 4 bases short and J 2 bases short, with 10 bases between.

This clonotype occurred a few times. The chain uses TRBV12-3 or TRBV12-4 and TRBJ2-7, with D perhaps matching TRBD2 (6 bases). Trimming removed 0 bases from V and 5 bases from J, with 8 bases in between. The CDR3 has 13 amino acids. For the CDR3, the DNA is TGTGCCAGCAGTTTAGCATGGAGGGACGAGCAGTACTTC. It encodes CASSLAWRDEQYF.

V usage is TRBV3-1 and J usage is TRBJ2-3; 16 bases are shared with TRBD2. J was trimmed by 9 bases and V by 2 bases; bases with no gene match: 11. The CDR3 spans 18 residues. Germline V gene lookup returns CDR1 LGHDT and CDR2 YNNKEL (reference sequence). The CDR3 DNA is TGTGCCAGCAGCCAACGTGGGACTAGCGGGGGGGGAGTGGGCACGCAGTATTTT. Its protein product is CASSQRGTSGGGVGTQYF.

The chain is built from TRBV7-8 and TRBJ1-6; D not certain. The germline V gene has CDR1 SGHVS and CDR2 FQNEAQ. The CDR3 has 15 amino acids. The V gene lost 5 bases and the J gene lost 6 bases, with 14 bases spanning the gap. For the CDR3, the DNA is TGTGCCAGCAGCCCGCGTACAGTCAGTAATTCACCCCTCCACTTT. Protein product: CASSPRTVSNSPLHF.

This chain connects TRBV7-9 to TRBJ1-2, with D perhaps TRBD1 (5 bases). V lost 5 bases and J 8 bases, leaving 12 bases between the germline ends. This CDR3 spans 12 amino acids. Germline values: CDR1 SEHNR, CDR2 FQNEAQ (reference sequence). Written as DNA, the CDR3 is TGTGCCAGCAGCCGGGACGGAAGCGGCTACACCTTC. It yields the protein CASSRDGSGYTF.

About this clonotype itself: A read error may account for a junction end that differs from germline. The genes are TRBV20-1 and TRBJ1-2, with 8 bases aligning to TRBD1. Germline lookup yields CDR1 DFQATT and CDR2 SNEGSKA (reference sequence). The CDR3 loop spans 12 amino acids. For the CDR3, the DNA is TGCAGTGCTCGGGACAGGACCGCCCGTCCCGTCTTC. This encodes CSARDRTARPVF.

This chain links TRBV20-1 with TRBJ2-3; D may match TRBD1 or TRBD2 (7 bases each). The germline V gene encodes CDR1 DFQATT and CDR2 SNEGSKA (reference sequence). The CDR3 runs 13 residues. V was trimmed by 6 bases and J by 6 bases, leaving 16 bases between them. The CDR3 loop is CSASPGGADTQYF. The CDR3 DNA reads as TGCAGTGCCTCTCCAGGGGGGGCGGATACGCAGTATTTT.

The V call is TRBV20-1, the J call TRBJ2-7; TRBD2 matches at 9 bases. With 3 bases clipped from V and 5 bases from J, the junction kept 11 bases outside the gene matches. CDR3 length: 15 amino acids. Per the germline V gene, CDR1 is DFQATT and CDR2 is SNEGSKA (reference sequence). CDR3 nucleotides: TGCAGTGCTAGCAGGCATATTAGCGGGAGTGACGAGCAGTACTTC. Translated, it gives CSASRHISGSDEQYF.

The table lists this clonotype with a few counts. The chain combines TRBV7-9 with TRBJ2-1; 9 positions agree with TRBD2. Germline values: CDR1 SEHNR, CDR2 FQNEAQ (reference sequence). The length of the CDR3 is 16 residues. The trim removed 5 bases at V and 1 base at J, leaving 6 bases unmatched. CDR3 bases: TGTGCCAGCAGCCCCCCTGCGGGAGGGTCCTACAATGAGCAGTTCTTC. This translates into CASSPPAGGSYNEQFF.

This chain links TRBV7-2 with TRBJ2-5; no firm D call. V lost 5 bases, J lost 2 bases, and 12 bases lay in between. CDR3 length equals 14 residues. Per the germline V gene, CDR1 is SGHTA and CDR2 is FQGNSA. This CDR3 reads CASSPWGRQETQYF. The CDR3, as DNA: TGTGCCAGCAGCCCTTGGGGTAGACAAGAGACCCAGTACTTC. The full variable domain, in which reference TRBV7-2 and TRBJ2-5 provide the parts outside the CDR3, is GAGVSQSPSNKVTEKGKDVELRCDPISGHTALYWYRQSLGQGLEFLIYFQGNSAPDKSGLPSDRFSAERTGGSVSTLTIQRTQQEDSAVYLCASSPWGRQETQYFGPGTRLLVL.

This clonotype was picked up many times. The DNA of the CDR3 is TGCAGCGTTGGAAGGGGCCGGGTTGAAGCTTTCTTT. Translating it yields CSVGRGRVEAFF. This sequence joins TRBV29-1 and TRBJ1-1, with a tentative D call TRBD1 (5 bases). The V gene's germline CDR1 is SQVTM and CDR2 ANQGSEA. This CDR3 is 12 amino acids long. V was clipped by 4 bases and J by 7 bases, with 13 bases between them.

In its sample, this clonotype was seen a few times. This chain links TRBV10-3 with TRBJ2-2; D remains ambiguous. This CDR3 is 12 amino acids long. Germline lookup yields CDR1 ENHRY and CDR2 SYGVKD. V was pared by 10 bases and J by 1 base, with 7 bases between. The CDR3 is CATTRNTGELFF. The DNA of the CDR3 is TGTGCCACTACGAGGAACACCGGGGAGCTGTTTTTT.

The chain joins TRBV6-4 to TRBJ2-6; D unresolved. Trimming left V 6 bases short and J 4 bases short, with 10 bases between. CDR1 MRHNA and CDR2 SNTAGT come from the germline V gene. The CDR3 has 14 amino acids. The CDR3 region has the DNA TGTGCCAGCAGATCGACGACCGGGGCCAACGTCCTGACTTTC. This codes for CASRSTTGANVLTF.

This CDR3 reads CASRLAGAIDTQYF. The CDR3 DNA reads TGTGCCAGCAGACTAGCGGGAGCAATAGATACGCAGTATTTT. The V gene is TRBV7-2, the J gene TRBJ2-3; TRBD2 agrees at 11 bases. CDR3 length: 14 amino acids. V lost 6 bases to trimming and J lost 5 bases; unmatched junction nucleotides: 4. Germline CDR1 reads SGHTA; CDR2 reads FQGNSA.

The rearrangement links TRBV10-3 to TRBJ2-7; 8 nucleotides match TRBD1. V shed 6 bases and J 5 bases; nucleotides not matched to a gene: 6. This CDR3 spans 13 amino acids. Per the germline V gene, CDR1 is ENHRY and CDR2 is SYGVKD. CDR3 region: CAIRGQGANEQYF. DNA for the CDR3: TGTGCCATCAGAGGGCAGGGGGCTAACGAGCAGTACTTC.

This clonotype appeared a few times. This chain connects TRBV5-6 to TRBJ1-5, with D possibly matching TRBD1 (5 bases). Per germline, CDR1 SGHDT and CDR2 YYEEEE. Trimming took 4 bases from V and 0 from J, leaving 14 bases between them. The CDR3 totals 16 residues. The CDR3 DNA reads TGTGCCAGCAGCCCGGGGATGGGGGGTAGCAATCAGCCCCAGCATTTT. Its protein product is CASSPGMGGSNQPQHF.